The entry below describes one TCR beta chain. Germline V CDR1 and CDR2: LGHNA, YSLEER. Trimming left V 0 bases short and J 1 base short, with 13 bases between. This CDR3 is 17 amino acids long. The sample originates from a study of blood T cell dynamics during melanoma immunotherapy. Across the whole study: Standard first-line treatment here was pembrolizumab or nivolumab plus ipilimumab in metastatic melanoma.

Specified time point: week 3, after first cycle of checkpoint inhibitor. One draw preceded checkpoint blockade; another followed its first cycle at week 3. At 12 weeks after first infusion, RECIST 1.1 defined response for most patients. Sequenced by immunoSEQ multiplex PCR; TCRdb stores in-frame clones only, minus some. The repertoire holds some 20,000 clones, with around 90% as singletons. The V gene is TRBV4-3, the J gene TRBJ1-5; D is possibly TRBD1 (5 bases). This material consisted of blood, taken from a patient treated with checkpoint blockade. This TCR was sampled from a human donor with melanoma. CDR3 amino acids: CASSQDLGGQSNQPQHF. CDR3 coding DNA: TGCGCCAGCAGCCAAGATCTCGGGGGTCAGAGCAATCAGCCCCAGCATTTT.